This T cell receptor (beta chain) was profiled in a study of OX40 agonist ivuxolimab in advanced cancers. Findings of the study overall: Low clonal expansion, among the lowest seen, marked partial responders at 0.1-3.0 mg/kg.

Produced via immunoSEQ multiplex PCR; TCRdb's table is partial and in-frame only. The profile covers tens of thousands of clones, with roughly 87% appearing a single time and approximately 1% taken by the ten largest. Turning to this clone: Its antigen remains unidentified.

CDR1 and CDR2 from the germline V gene are SGHNT and YYREEE (reference sequence). With 0 bases removed from V and 2 bases from J, the gap between germline ends came to 6 bases. The length of the CDR3 is 14 residues. The J gene is TRBJ2-1, the V gene TRBV5-4; no clear D. The source material was CD4+ or CD8+ T cells sorted from blood, sampled in a trial of the OX40 agonist ivuxolimab. The sequence came from an adult with an advanced solid tumor such as melanoma, head and neck, liver or kidney cancer. The DNA of the CDR3 is TGTGCCAGCAGCTTGGCTGGGGCCTACAATGAGCAGTTCTTC. This encodes CASSLAGAYNEQFF.